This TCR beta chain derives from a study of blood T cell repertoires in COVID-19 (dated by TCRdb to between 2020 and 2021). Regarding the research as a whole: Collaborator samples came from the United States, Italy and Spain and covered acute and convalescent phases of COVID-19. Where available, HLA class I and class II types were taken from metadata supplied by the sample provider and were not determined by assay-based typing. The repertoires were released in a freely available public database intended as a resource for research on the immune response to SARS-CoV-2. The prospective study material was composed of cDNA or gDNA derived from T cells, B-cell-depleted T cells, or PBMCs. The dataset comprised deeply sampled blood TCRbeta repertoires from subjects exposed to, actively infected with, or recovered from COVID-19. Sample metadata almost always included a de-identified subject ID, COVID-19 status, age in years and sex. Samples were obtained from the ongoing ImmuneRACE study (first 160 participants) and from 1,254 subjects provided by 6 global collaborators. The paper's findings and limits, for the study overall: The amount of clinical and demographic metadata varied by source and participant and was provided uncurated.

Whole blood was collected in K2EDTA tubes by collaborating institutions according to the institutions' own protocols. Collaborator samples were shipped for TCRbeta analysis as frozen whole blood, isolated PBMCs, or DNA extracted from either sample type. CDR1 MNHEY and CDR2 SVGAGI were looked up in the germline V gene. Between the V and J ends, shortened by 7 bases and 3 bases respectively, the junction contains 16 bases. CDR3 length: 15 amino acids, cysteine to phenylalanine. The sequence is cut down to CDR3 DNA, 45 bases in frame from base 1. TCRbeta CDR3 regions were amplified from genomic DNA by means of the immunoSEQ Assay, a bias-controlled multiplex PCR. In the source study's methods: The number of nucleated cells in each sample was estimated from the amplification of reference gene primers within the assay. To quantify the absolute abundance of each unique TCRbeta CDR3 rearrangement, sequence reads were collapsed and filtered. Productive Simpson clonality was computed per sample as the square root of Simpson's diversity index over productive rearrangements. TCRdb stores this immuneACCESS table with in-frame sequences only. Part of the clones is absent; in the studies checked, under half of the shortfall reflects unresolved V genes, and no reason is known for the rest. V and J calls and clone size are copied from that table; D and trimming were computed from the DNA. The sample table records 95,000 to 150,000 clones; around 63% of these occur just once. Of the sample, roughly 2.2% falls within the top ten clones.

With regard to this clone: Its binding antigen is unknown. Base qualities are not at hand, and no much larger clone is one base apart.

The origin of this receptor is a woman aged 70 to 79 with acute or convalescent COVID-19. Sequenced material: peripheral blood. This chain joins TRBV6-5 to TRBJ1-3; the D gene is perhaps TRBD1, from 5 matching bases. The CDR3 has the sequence CASTRAGGSGNTIYF. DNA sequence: TGTGCCAGCACACGGGCGGGGGGAAGTGGAAACACCATATATTTT.